Following are 31 T cell receptor beta chains from one sample sequenced in a study of shared clonotypes between healthy human individuals. CD45RO negativity and positive selection for CCR7 defined naive CD8 cells, a population that excluded terminally differentiated effector memory CD45RA+ cells. The assay was immunoSEQ multiplex PCR, and TCRdb's table has in-frame clones only and misses some. This table has roughly 2.1 million clones, 93% appearing once. The sample taken for sequencing was naive CD8+ T cells from PBMCs. The receptors shown here come from a man aged 18 to 29 in good health. Some clones in this sample may be carry-over from other donors' samples.

The chain recombines TRBV9 with TRBJ1-1; 8 nucleotides align to TRBD1. J lost 0 bases, V lost 4 bases, and 11 bases had no gene match. The germline CDR1 and CDR2 sequences are SGDLS and YYNGEE. The CDR3 contains 17 residues. CDR3 in amino acids: CASSPRPGTGMNTEAFF. Written as DNA, the CDR3 is TGTGCCAGCAGCCCTCGTCCCGGGACAGGAATGAACACTGAAGCTTTCTTT.

V is TRBV2 and J is TRBJ2-1; 9 bases line up with TRBD1. Trimming at V came to 5 bases and at J to 9 bases, leaving 11 bases not matched to a gene. This CDR3 comprises 15 residues. The germline V gene has CDR1 SNHLY and CDR2 FYNNEI. CDR3 coding DNA: TGTGCCAGCAGTTTAACCGGGACAGGGTATGTTGAGCAGTTCTTC. Amino acids: CASSLTGTGYVEQFF.

The chain is built from TRBV5-1 and TRBJ2-1; 7 nucleotides match TRBD2. Germline V gene sequence: CDR1 SGHRS, CDR2 YFSETQ. The CDR3 contains 16 residues. The trim removed 5 bases at V and 0 bases at J, leaving 8 bases unmatched. CDR3 protein: CASRPSLARSYNEQFF. The DNA of the CDR3 is TGCGCCAGCAGACCCTCACTAGCGCGCTCCTACAATGAGCAGTTCTTC. The entire variable domain, with the rest obtained from reference TRBV5-1 and TRBJ2-1, is as follows: KAGVTQTPRYLIKTRGQQVTLSCSPISGHRSVSWYQQTPGQGLQFLFEYFSETQRNKGNFPGRFSGRQFSNSRSEMNVSTLELGDSALYLCASRPSLARSYNEQFFGPGTRLTVL.

With regard to this clone: This may come from a read error, since a much larger clone is one base off. The same CDR3 is also encoded by other DNA sequences in this sample. The genes are TRBV28 and TRBJ1-1; perhaps TRBD1 as D (5 bases). This CDR3 is built from 13 residues. V lost 6 bases, J lost 1 base, and 9 bases lay in between. CDR1 and CDR2 (germline): MDHEN, SYDVKM. This CDR3 reads CASSLGGNTEAFF. The CDR3 nucleotides read TGTGCCAGCAGCCTCGGGGGGAACACTGAAGCTTTCTTT.

The rearrangement uses TRBV4-1 and TRBJ2-7; D is uncertain. Trimming shortened V by 6 bases and J by 4 bases, and 13 bases separated the two germline ends. This CDR3 spans 13 amino acids. Germline lookup yields CDR1 MGHRA and CDR2 YSYEKL. The CDR3 sequence is CASSPRPSYEQYF. For the CDR3, the DNA is TGCGCCAGCAGTCCCAGGCCCTCATACGAGCAGTACTTC.

This chain joins TRBV6-5 and TRBJ1-2, with 7 positions matching TRBD1. Germline assignment: CDR1 MNHEY and CDR2 SVGAGI. The CDR3 has 15 amino acids. J gave up 4 bases and V 6 bases, and 11 bases lay outside the gene matches. The CDR3 spells CASSQPGQNFYGYTF. CDR3 DNA: TGTGCCAGCAGCCAGCCGGGACAGAATTTCTATGGCTACACCTTC.

The table lists this clone with a count of one. The chain joins TRBV6-5 to TRBJ2-5; maybe TRBD2 (6 bases). V was cut by 0 bases and J by 5 bases, with 7 bases left in between. The CDR3 loop spans 13 amino acids. Germline V gives CDR1 MNHEY, CDR2 SVGAGI. CDR3 coding DNA: TGTGCCAGCAGTTACTCGACTAGGGAGACCCAGTACTTC. Translated: CASSYSTRETQYF.

This rearrangement joins TRBV6-1 to TRBJ2-7; D is perhaps TRBD2 (5 bases). CDR3 length: 13 residues. Germline CDR1 reads MNHNS; CDR2 reads SASEGT. Trimming took off 5 bases at V and 1 base at J, with 9 bases between the two ends. CDR3 in DNA: TGTGCCAGCAGTCTGGGAGTTTCCTACGAGCAGTACTTC. It encodes CASSLGVSYEQYF.

The V and J genes are TRBV28 and TRBJ2-7; no clear D. V was cut by 6 bases and J by 3 bases, with 21 bases left in between. This CDR3 comprises 16 residues. The germline V gene has CDR1 MDHEN and CDR2 SYDVKM. The CDR3 here is CASSNLWDTTNYEQYF. For the CDR3, the DNA is TGTGCCAGCAGCAATCTGTGGGATACTACCAACTACGAGCAGTACTTC.

This chain connects TRBV9 to TRBJ2-5; 8 bases agree with TRBD1. J gave up 3 bases and V 4 bases, and 2 bases lay outside the gene matches. Germline values: CDR1 SGDLS, CDR2 YYNGEE. The CDR3 runs 13 residues. The DNA for the CDR3 is TGTGCCAGCAGCCAGGGACAGGAAGAGACCCAGTACTTC. It yields the protein CASSQGQEETQYF.

The chain recombines TRBV27 with TRBJ2-5, with 10 bases matching TRBD1. CDR3 length: 13 amino acids. Germline assignment: CDR1 MNHEY and CDR2 SMNVEV (reference sequence). The V segment lost 10 bases and the J segment 4 bases; nucleotides outside the gene matches: 6. The CDR3 nucleotides read TGTGCCACCTGGGACAGGGGAGGAGAGACCCAGTACTTC. Translation gives CATWDRGGETQYF.

The chain joins TRBV27 to TRBJ2-1, with 7 bases matching TRBD1. CDR3 length equals 14 residues. J gave up 6 bases and V 1 base, and 3 bases lay outside the gene matches. From germline, CDR1 is MNHEY and CDR2 SMNVEV (reference sequence). The CDR3 reads CASSLLTGSNEQFF. The CDR3, as DNA: TGTGCCAGCAGTTTATTGACAGGGTCCAATGAGCAGTTCTTC.

The CDR3 loop reads CASSLYGLAGGENYNEQFF. The CDR3 region has the DNA TGTGCCAGCAGCCTATATGGACTAGCGGGAGGAGAGAACTACAATGAGCAGTTCTTC. V and J are TRBV14 and TRBJ2-1, with 14 bases matching TRBD2. J lost 3 bases, V lost 4 bases, and 11 bases had no gene match. Germline V gene lookup returns CDR1 SGHDN and CDR2 FVKESK. CDR3 length: 19 residues.

The V call is TRBV7-6, the J call TRBJ2-7; 7 bases line up with TRBD2. The CDR3 length is 13 residues. The germline V gene has CDR1 SGHVS and CDR2 FNYEAQ. V lost 3 bases and J lost 4; bases outside the gene matches: 3. DNA for the CDR3: TGTGCCAGCAGCTTTAGGGGAGGGTACGAGCAGTACTTC. It encodes CASSFRGGYEQYF.

This clone was counted only a few times. The chain recombines TRBV5-6 with TRBJ1-1; D not certain. Looked up from germline, CDR1 is SGHDT and CDR2 is YYEEEE. CDR3 length: 12 residues. V gave up 2 bases and J gave up 13 bases, with 15 bases separating them. The CDR3 spells CASSFQRVFDFF. CDR3 bases: TGTGCCAGCAGCTTCCAAAGGGTTTTTGATTTCTTT.

The rearrangement links TRBV28 to TRBJ1-3; unclear D gene. CDR1 MDHEN and CDR2 SYDVKM come from the germline V gene. The V gene lost 4 bases and the J gene lost 2 bases, with 12 bases spanning the gap. The CDR3 totals 15 residues. The CDR3 DNA sequence: TGTGCCAGCAGTTCGACTAAAGAGGCTGGAAACACCATATATTTT. This translates into CASSSTKEAGNTIYF. The full variable domain, completed using reference TRBV28 and TRBJ1-3, is DVKVTQSSRYLVKRTGEKVFLECVQDMDHENMFWYRQDPGLGLRLIYFSYDVKMKEKGDIPEGYSVSREKKERFSLILESASTNQTSMYLCASSSTKEAGNTIYFGEGSWLTVV.

This sequence joins TRBV5-4 and TRBJ2-7; D call uncertain. From germline, CDR1 is SGHNT and CDR2 YYREEE (reference sequence). V lost 0 bases to trimming and J lost 0 bases, with 10 bases between them. This CDR3 spans 15 amino acids. The DNA for the CDR3 is TGTGCCAGCAGCTTGGACCTTGGCAGCTCCTACGAGCAGTACTTC. It codes for CASSLDLGSSYEQYF.

The chain has TRBV7-9 and TRBJ2-2; D unclear. From germline, CDR1 is SEHNR and CDR2 FQNEAQ (reference sequence). CDR3 size: 13 residues. Trimming removed 3 bases at V and 10 bases at J, with 12 bases between. The CDR3 protein is CASSFGVSLELFF. CDR3 nucleotides: TGTGCCAGCAGCTTCGGAGTTTCCTTGGAGCTGTTTTTT.

The V call is TRBV5-1, the J call TRBJ2-7; D is possibly TRBD1 or TRBD2 (5 bases each). V shed 7 bases and J shed 3 bases, with 14 bases lying between them. The CDR3 has 13 amino acids. In germline, CDR1 is SGHRS, CDR2 YFSETQ. CDR3 loop: CASQRDLDYEQYF. In nucleotides, the CDR3 is TGCGCCAGCCAACGGGACCTCGACTACGAGCAGTACTTC. Drawing the rest from reference TRBV5-1 and TRBJ2-7, the complete variable domain is KAGVTQTPRYLIKTRGQQVTLSCSPISGHRSVSWYQQTPGQGLQFLFEYFSETQRNKGNFPGRFSGRQFSNSRSEMNVSTLELGDSALYLCASQRDLDYEQYFGPGTRLTVT.

This clone came up once. The gene calls are TRBV7-9 and TRBJ2-5, with a weak D call TRBD2 (6 bases). V lost 5 bases, J lost 5 bases, and 18 bases lay in between. CDR3 length: 15 amino acids. CDR1 and CDR2 (germline): SEHNR, FQNEAQ (reference sequence). The CDR3 bases are TGTGCCAGCAGCGTTACAAGCGGGTGGAGGGAGACCCAGTACTTC. Encoded protein: CASSVTSGWRETQYF.

This chain connects TRBV7-8 to TRBJ2-2; 11 bases map to TRBD2. After removal of 5 bases from V and 5 bases from J, the junction contained 13 bases not matched to a gene. The CDR3 covers 18 residues. Germline assignment: CDR1 SGHVS and CDR2 FQNEAQ. In nucleotides, the CDR3 is TGTGCCAGCAGCCCCGCCCTAGCGGGAGGAATCGGAACCGGGGAGCTGTTTTTT. Residues: CASSPALAGGIGTGELFF.

The CDR3 loop is CATSRDKGDEQFF. The CDR3 nucleotides are TGTGCCACCAGCAGAGATAAGGGCGATGAGCAGTTCTTC. V and J are TRBV15 and TRBJ2-1; D is undetermined. V was pared by 0 bases and J by 8 bases, with 8 bases between. CDR3 length: 13 amino acids. Germline-derived CDR1 and CDR2 are LNHNV and YYDKDF (reference sequence).

V usage is TRBV28 and J usage is TRBJ1-5; D unresolved. Germline loops: CDR1 MDHEN, CDR2 SYDVKM. V dropped 5 bases and J dropped 5 bases, with 16 bases sitting between them. This CDR3 region has 15 residues. The CDR3 nucleotides are TGTGCCAGCAGTACCCTCGACGAGTCACATCAGCCCCAGCATTTT. Translating it yields CASSTLDESHQPQHF. Supplemented by reference TRBV28 and TRBJ1-5, the full variable domain reads DVKVTQSSRYLVKRTGEKVFLECVQDMDHENMFWYRQDPGLGLRLIYFSYDVKMKEKGDIPEGYSVSREKKERFSLILESASTNQTSMYLCASSTLDESHQPQHFGDGTRLSIL.

CDR3 in amino acids: CASSQGLAGGPENEQFF. In DNA, the CDR3 is TGTGCCAGCAGCCAGGGACTAGCGGGAGGGCCTGAGAATGAGCAGTTCTTC. The chain combines TRBV7-9 with TRBJ2-1; 16 bases match TRBD2. This CDR3 region has 17 residues. V was pared by 5 bases and J by 7 bases, with 8 bases of the junction left unmatched. Germline V gives CDR1 SEHNR, CDR2 FQNEAQ (reference sequence).

The chain has TRBV27 and TRBJ2-1, with TRBD1 matching over 10 bases. This CDR3 is 20 amino acids long. Germline V lookup: CDR1 MNHEY, CDR2 SMNVEV (reference sequence). The ends lost 1 base at V and 6 bases at J; junction bases unmatched: 18. CDR3 region: CASSLWGPSIPTGGGNEQFF. CDR3 coding DNA: TGTGCCAGCAGTTTATGGGGCCCTAGCATTCCGACAGGGGGCGGCAATGAGCAGTTCTTC.

This chain joins TRBV7-9 and TRBJ2-3, with D unclear. Germline loops: CDR1 SEHNR, CDR2 FQNEAQ (reference sequence). The CDR3 consists of 15 residues. Between the trimmed V and J ends, which lost 5 bases and 0 bases, there was a span of 12 bases. The CDR3 sequence is CASSPKAISTDTQYF. CDR3 nucleotides: TGTGCCAGCAGCCCTAAGGCCATTAGCACAGATACGCAGTATTTT.

The J gene is TRBJ2-7, the V gene TRBV6-1; a weak D match, TRBD2 (5 bases). Trimming shortened V by 6 bases and J by 5 bases, and 14 bases separated the two germline ends. CDR1 and CDR2 from the germline V gene are MNHNS and SASEGT. CDR3 length: 13 residues. The CDR3 reads CASRTVEGDEQYF. The CDR3 region has the DNA TGTGCCAGCAGGACGGTAGAGGGTGACGAGCAGTACTTC.

This chain uses TRBV27 with TRBJ2-7, with D unresolved. Trimming left V 10 bases short and J 4 bases short, with 14 bases between. The CDR3 is 12 residues long. CDR1 is MNHEY, CDR2 SMNVEV, per germline (reference sequence). CDR3 region: CATSKGLYEQYF. The CDR3, as DNA: TGTGCCACCTCGAAGGGATTATACGAGCAGTACTTC.

The V and J genes are TRBV28 and TRBJ2-2, with 10 bases matching TRBD2. Germline V lookup: CDR1 MDHEN, CDR2 SYDVKM. The CDR3 has 19 amino acids. The junction had 14 bases not matched to a gene; V was cut back by 6 bases and J by 1 base. Here the CDR3 reads CASSPRRILAGRNTGELFF. For the CDR3, the DNA is TGTGCCAGCAGCCCCCGTCGTATACTAGCGGGAAGGAACACCGGGGAGCTGTTTTTT.

The V call is TRBV27, the J call TRBJ2-1, with a tentative D call TRBD2 (6 bases). There are 17 residues in the CDR3. Looked up from germline, CDR1 is MNHEY and CDR2 is SMNVEV (reference sequence). V was pared by 0 bases and J by 6 bases, with 18 bases between. The CDR3: CASSLSGKGLASNEQFF. The CDR3 DNA reads TGTGCCAGCAGTTTATCGGGGAAGGGACTCGCCTCCAATGAGCAGTTCTTC.

The CDR3 spells CASSERQAMYEQYF. As DNA, the CDR3 is TGCGCCAGCAGCGAGCGACAGGCAATGTACGAGCAGTACTTC. V gene TRBV4-1 combines with J gene TRBJ2-7; tentatively, D is TRBD1 (6 bases). The CDR3 length is 14 residues. V was pared by 5 bases and J by 4 bases, with 15 bases between. The germline gives CDR1 MGHRA, CDR2 YSYEKL.